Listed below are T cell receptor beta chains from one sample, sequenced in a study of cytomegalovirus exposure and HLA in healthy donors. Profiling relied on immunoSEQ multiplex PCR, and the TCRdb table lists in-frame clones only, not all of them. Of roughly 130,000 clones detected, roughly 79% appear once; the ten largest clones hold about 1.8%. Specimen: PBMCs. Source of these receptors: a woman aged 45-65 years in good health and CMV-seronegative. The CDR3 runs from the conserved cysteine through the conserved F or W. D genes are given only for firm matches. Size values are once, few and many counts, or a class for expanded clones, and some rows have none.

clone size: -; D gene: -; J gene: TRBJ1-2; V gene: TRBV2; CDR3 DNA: TGTGCCAGCACCCTCGACACCACCCTGGGCTATGGCTACACCTTC; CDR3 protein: CASTLDTTLGYGYTF
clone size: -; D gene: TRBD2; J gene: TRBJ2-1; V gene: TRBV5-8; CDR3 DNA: TGTGCCAGCAGCCTGGGACTACTTCAATACAATGAGCAGTTCTTC; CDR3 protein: CASSLGLLQYNEQFF
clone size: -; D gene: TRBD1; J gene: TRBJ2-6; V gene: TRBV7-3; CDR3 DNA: TGTGCCAGCAGCTTAATCGGGACAGGGTGGGGCTCTGGGGCCAACGTCCTGACTTTC; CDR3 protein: CASSLIGTGWGSGANVLTF
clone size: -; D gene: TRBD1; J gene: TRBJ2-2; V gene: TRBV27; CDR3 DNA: TGTGCCAGCAGATACCGACAGGGTAAAGGGACCGGGGAGCTGTTTTTT; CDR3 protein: CASRYRQGKGTGELFF
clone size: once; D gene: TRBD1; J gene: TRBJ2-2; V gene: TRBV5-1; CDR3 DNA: TGCGCCAGCAGCCCGGGACAGGGAATCACCGGGGAGCTGTTTTTT; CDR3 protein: CASSPGQGITGELFF
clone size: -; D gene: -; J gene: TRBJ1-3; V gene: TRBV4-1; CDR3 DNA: TGCGCCAGCAGCCAAGAATCCAGGGGCCACACCATATATTTT; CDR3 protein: CASSQESRGHTIYF
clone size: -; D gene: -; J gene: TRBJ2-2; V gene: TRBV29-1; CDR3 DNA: TGCAGCGTCCTTAGCGAGCGCGGCACCGGGGAGCTGTTTTTT; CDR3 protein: CSVLSERGTGELFF
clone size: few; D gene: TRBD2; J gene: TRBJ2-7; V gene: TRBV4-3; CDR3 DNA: TGCGCCAGCAGCCAAGAAGGGCTAGCGGGAGGTTGCTTC; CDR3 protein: CASSQEGLAGGCF
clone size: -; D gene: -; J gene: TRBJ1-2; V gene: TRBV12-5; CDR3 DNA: TGTGCTAGTGGTCCCGGACAGAACTATGGCTACCCCTTC; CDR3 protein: CASGPGQNYGYPF
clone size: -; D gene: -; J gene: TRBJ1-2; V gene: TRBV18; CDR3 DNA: TGTGCCAGCTCACCAAAAAGGGCTACGGGGGGCTACACCTTC; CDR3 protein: CASSPKRATGGYTF
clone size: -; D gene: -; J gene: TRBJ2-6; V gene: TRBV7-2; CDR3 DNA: TGTGCCAGCACCCCACCCCGGGTCCAACCTGGGGCCAACGTCCTGACTTTC; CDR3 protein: CASTPPRVQPGANVLTF
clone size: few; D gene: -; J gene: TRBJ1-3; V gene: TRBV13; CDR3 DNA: TGTGCCAGCAGCTTAGGTCCGGGATCTGGAAACACCATATATTTT; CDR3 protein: CASSLGPGSGNTIYF
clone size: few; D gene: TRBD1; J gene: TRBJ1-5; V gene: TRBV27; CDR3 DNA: TGTGCCAGCAGTTATTTGGGACAGGGGTGGCATTTT; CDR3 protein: CASSYLGQGWHF
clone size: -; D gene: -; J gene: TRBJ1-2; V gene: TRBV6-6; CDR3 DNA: TGTGCCAGCAGCCCAACAAGGGGGGGCTACACCTTC; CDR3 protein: CASSPTRGGYTF
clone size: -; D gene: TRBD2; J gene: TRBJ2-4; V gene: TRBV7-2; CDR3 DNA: TGTGCCAGCAAACTAGCGGGAACAGCCAAAAACATTCAGTACTTC; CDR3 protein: CASKLAGTAKNIQYF
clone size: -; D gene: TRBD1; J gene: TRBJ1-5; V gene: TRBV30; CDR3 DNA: TGTGCCTGGAGTTGGGACAGTAGCAATCAGCCCCAGCATTTT; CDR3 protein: CAWSWDSSNQPQHF
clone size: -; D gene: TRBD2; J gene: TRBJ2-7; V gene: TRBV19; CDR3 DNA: TGTGCCAGTAGTTCGTTAGCGGGAGGCGGCTACGAGCAGTACTTC; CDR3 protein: CASSSLAGGGYEQYF
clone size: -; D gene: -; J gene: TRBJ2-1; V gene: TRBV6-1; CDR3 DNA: TGTGCCAGCAGCCGGGACTCTTACAATGAGCAGTTCTTC; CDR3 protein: CASSRDSYNEQFF
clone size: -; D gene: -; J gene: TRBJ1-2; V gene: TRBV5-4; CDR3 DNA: TGTGCCAGCAGCTCAAAACGACAGAATGGCTACACCTTC; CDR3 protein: CASSSKRQNGYTF
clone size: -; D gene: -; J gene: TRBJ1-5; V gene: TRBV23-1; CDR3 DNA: TGCGCCAGCACCCGTGAGTTTCCGAGGCCCCAGCATTTT; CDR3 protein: CASTREFPRPQHF
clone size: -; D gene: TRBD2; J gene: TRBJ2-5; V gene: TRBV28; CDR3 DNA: TGTGCCAGCAGTTTAAGTCGATTTAGTCGTCTAGCGGGAGCGAATCGGGAAGAGACCCAGTACTTC; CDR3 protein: CASSLSRFSRLAGANREETQYF
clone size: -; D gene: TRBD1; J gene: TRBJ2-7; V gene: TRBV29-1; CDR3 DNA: TGCAGCGCCCGAGGGGACAGGGCCCGGGCCTACGAGCAGTACTTC; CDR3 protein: CSARGDRARAYEQYF
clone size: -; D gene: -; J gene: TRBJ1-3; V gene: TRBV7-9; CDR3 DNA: TGTGCCAGCAGCTTCGTACTCGGAAACACCATATATTTT; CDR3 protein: CASSFVLGNTIYF
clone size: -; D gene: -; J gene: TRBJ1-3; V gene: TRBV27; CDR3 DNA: TGTGCCACTGCTCTAAACTCTGGAAACACCATATATTTT; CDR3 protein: CATALNSGNTIYF
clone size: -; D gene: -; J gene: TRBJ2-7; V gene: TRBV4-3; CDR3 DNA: TGCGCCAGCAGCCAAGGGGGGCGATACGAGCAGTACTTC; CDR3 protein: CASSQGGRYEQYF
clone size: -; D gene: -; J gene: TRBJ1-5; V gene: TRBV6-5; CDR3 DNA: TGTGCCAGCAGTTACTCGGTTGTGGGCAATCAGCCCCAGAATTTT; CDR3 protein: CASSYSVVGNQPQNF
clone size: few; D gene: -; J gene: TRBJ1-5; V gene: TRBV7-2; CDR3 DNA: TGTGCCAGCAGCTTAGTGGACAGTCCCGGACAGCCCCAGCATTTT; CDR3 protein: CASSLVDSPGQPQHF
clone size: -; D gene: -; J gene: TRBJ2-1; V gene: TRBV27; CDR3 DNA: TGTGCCAGCAGTTTATCACGGGGTTGTGAGCAGTTCTTC; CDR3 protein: CASSLSRGCEQFF
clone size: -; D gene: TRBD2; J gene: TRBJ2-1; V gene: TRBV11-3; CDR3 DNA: TGTGCCAGCAGCTTAGACCCGGGAGGGTCCTACAATGAGCAGTTCTTC; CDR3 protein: CASSLDPGGSYNEQFF
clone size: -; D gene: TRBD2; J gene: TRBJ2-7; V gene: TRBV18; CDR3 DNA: TGTGCCAGCTCACCGGGGAGGGGCTACGAGCAGTACTTC; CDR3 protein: CASSPGRGYEQYF
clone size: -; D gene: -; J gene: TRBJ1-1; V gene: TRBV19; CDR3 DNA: TGTGCCAGTAGCCACCGTGGGGGGGCTCACACTGAAGCTTTCTTT; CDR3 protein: CASSHRGGAHTEAFF
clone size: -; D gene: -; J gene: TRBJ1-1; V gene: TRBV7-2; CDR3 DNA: TGTGCCAGCAGCTCGACACTGAACACTGAAGCTTTCTTT; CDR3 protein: CASSSTLNTEAFF
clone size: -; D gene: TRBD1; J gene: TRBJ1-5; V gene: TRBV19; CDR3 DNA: TGTGCCAGTAGTACAACGGGACAGTCGCTTCAGCCCCAGCATTTT; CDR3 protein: CASSTTGQSLQPQHF
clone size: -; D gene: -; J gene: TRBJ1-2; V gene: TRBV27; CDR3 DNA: TGTGCCAGCAGTTTGAGTGGACTGAGACAGGCCTATGGCTACACCTTC; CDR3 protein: CASSLSGLRQAYGYTF
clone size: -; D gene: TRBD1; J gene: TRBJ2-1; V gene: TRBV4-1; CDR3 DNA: TGCGCCAGCAGCCAAGTGGGACAGTACAATGAGCAGTTCTTC; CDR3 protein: CASSQVGQYNEQFF
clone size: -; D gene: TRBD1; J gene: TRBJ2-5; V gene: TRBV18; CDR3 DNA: TGTGCCAGCTCACCGGACAGGGGCCAACGGGAGACCCAGTACTTC; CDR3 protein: CASSPDRGQRETQYF
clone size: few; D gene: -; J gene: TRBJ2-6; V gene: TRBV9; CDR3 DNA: TGTGCCAGCAGCGTAGGGAGCCTTGGGGCCAACGTCCTGACTTTC; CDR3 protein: CASSVGSLGANVLTF
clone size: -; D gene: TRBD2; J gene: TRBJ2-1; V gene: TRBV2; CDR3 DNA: TGTGCCAGCAACGAAGGACTAGCGATTGGTGAGCAGTTCTTC; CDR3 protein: CASNEGLAIGEQFF
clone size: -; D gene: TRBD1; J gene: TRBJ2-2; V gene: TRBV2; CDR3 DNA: TGTGCCAGCAGTCACAGGACAGGGGGCTTGGGGTACACCGGGGAGCTGTTTTTT; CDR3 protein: CASSHRTGGLGYTGELFF
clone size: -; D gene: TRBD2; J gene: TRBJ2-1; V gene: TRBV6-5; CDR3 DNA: TGTGCCAGCAGTTACTGGCGGGAGGACGACAATGAGCAGTTCTTC; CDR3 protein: CASSYWREDDNEQFF
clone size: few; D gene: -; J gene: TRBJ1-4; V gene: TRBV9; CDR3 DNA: TGTGCCAGCAGCCCCTTTTTCCCTAATGAAAAACTGTTTTTT; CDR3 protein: CASSPFFPNEKLFF
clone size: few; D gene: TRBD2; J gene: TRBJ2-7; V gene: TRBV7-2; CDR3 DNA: TGTGCCAGCAGCTTAAGTAGCGGGAGAGTGAACGAGCAGTACTTC; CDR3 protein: CASSLSSGRVNEQYF
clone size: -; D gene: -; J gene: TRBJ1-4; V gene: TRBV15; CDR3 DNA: TGTGCCACCAGCAGAGGAATCAAGGACAGTAATGAAAAACTGTTTTTT; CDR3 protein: CATSRGIKDSNEKLFF
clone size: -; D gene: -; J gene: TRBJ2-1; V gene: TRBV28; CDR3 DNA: TGTGCCAGCGGATTGGCGGGCCCGCACGATGAGCAGTTCTTC; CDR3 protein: CASGLAGPHDEQFF
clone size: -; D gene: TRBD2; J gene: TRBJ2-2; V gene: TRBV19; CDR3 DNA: TGTGCCAGTAGTCAACTAGCGGGAGGGGGCACCGGGGAGCTGTTTTTT; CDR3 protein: CASSQLAGGGTGELFF
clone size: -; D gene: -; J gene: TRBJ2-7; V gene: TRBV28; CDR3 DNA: TGTGCCAGCAGTCCAACCGGGACTTATCGCGAGCAGTACTTC; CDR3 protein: CASSPTGTYREQYF
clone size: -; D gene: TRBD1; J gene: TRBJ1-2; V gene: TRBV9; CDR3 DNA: TGTGCCAGCAGCGTCCTCTTAACAGGGGACGGCGGCTACACCTTC; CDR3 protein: CASSVLLTGDGGYTF
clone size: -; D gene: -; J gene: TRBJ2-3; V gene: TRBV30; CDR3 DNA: TGTGCCTGGAGTGTAGGCCTAGCATCAGATACGCAGTATTTT; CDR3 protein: CAWSVGLASDTQYF
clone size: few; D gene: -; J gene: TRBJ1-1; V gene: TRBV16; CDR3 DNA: TGTGCCAGCAGCCCCCTCTGGGGGGGGAACACTGAAGCTTTCTTT; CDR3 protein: CASSPLWGGNTEAFF
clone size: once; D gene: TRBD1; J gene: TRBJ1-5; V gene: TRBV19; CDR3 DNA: TGTGCCAGCGTAAGTGGGACAGACCGGGGTCAGCCCCAGCATTTT; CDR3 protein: CASVSGTDRGQPQHF
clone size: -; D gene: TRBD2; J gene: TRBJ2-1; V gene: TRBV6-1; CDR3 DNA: TGTGCCAGCCGGGAGGGGGGCCTGCGCGAGCAGTTCTTC; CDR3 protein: CASREGGLREQFF
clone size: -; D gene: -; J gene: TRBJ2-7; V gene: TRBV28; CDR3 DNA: TGTGCCAGCAGTAGACAGGGAGGACACTACGAGCAGTACTTC; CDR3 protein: CASSRQGGHYEQYF
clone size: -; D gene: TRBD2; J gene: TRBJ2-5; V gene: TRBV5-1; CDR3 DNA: TGCGCCAGCAGCTACACTAGCGGGAGAAGGGAGACCCAGTACTTC; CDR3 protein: CASSYTSGRRETQYF
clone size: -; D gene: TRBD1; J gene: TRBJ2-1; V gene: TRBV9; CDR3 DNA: TGTGCCAGCAGCGGGGGGGGACAGGGGTACAATGAGCAGTTCTTC; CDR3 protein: CASSGGGQGYNEQFF
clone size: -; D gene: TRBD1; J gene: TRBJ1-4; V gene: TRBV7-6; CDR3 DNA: TGTGCCAGCAGCTTAGGAGGGCCGACAGGGGGTGAAAAACTGTTTTTT; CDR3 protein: CASSLGGPTGGEKLFF
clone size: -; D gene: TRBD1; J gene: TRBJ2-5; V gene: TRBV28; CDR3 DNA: TGTGCCGGACGGGGACAGGAAGAGACCCAGTACTTC; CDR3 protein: CAGRGQEETQYF
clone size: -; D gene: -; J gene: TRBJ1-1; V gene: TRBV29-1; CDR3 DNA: TGCAGCGTTGAAGTGTCGGGACAAAACACTGAAGCTTTCTTT; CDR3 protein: CSVEVSGQNTEAFF